The entry below describes one TCR beta chain. This clone was detected only once. No antigen is known for it. Within one base of it there is no much larger clone, and no base qualities were kept. The CDR3, cysteine through phenylalanine, is 17 amino acids long. Just the 51-base CDR3 DNA is kept, in frame starting at base 1. V drops 5 bases and J drops 5 bases, leaving 25 bases in between. As encoded in the germline V gene, CDR1 is SGHVS while CDR2 is FQNEAQ. TCR CDR3 regions were amplified from genomic DNA by multiplex PCR using the deep immunoSEQ assay. Extracted genomic DNA from each cell subset was distributed evenly across all wells of several immunoSEQ 96-well plates, and each plate was treated as a replicate. For sorted subsets, about 220 ng of genomic DNA, equivalent to some 33,000 T cell genomes, went into each replicate PCR. Purified libraries were measured with a Qubit 3.0 fluorometer, size-checked on a Bioanalyzer 2100, and measured again with the KAPA Library Quantification kit. Every immunoSEQ 96-well plate was sequenced on a separate single-read 150-cycle Illumina NextSeq 550 flow cell. In the paper's pipeline: Because the immunoSEQ output held only junctional sequences and lacked quality scores, the filtering could not match the filtering applied to full-length reads. Sequences were annotated with PyIR, a Python wrapper for IgBLAST v1.9, and V/J genes and CDR3 were assigned using IMGT germline references. Reads were filtered out if the reads had weak V/J assignments (E-value above 1e-6), no CDR3, stop codons, out-of-frame junctions, or ambiguous translated residues. V3J clonotypes were defined as sequences sharing an identical inferred V gene, J gene, and CDR3 amino acid sequence. Percentage overlap between repertoires was computed as shared unique clonotypes divided by the size of the smaller repertoire. Repertoire richness was assessed with RTK rarefaction, the Chao1 estimator, and Recon v2.1 estimates of unobserved clonotypes. Generation probabilities were computed with OLGA for all TCRbeta clonotypes obtained by the gDNA method from several donors. TCRdb took over this immuneACCESS table, retaining in-frame rearrangements with V and J assigned. Such tables are incomplete; in checked studies, under half of the missing clones stem from an unresolved V gene, and the remainder is unexplained. V, J and clone size reflect that table, while D and trimming were determined from the DNA. The sample profile shows hundreds of thousands of clones; 96% of them were found once. The top ten clonotypes cover under 0.25% of the sample.

This specimen belongs to a study of shared clonotypes between healthy human individuals (dated by TCRdb to the early 2020s). Context from the whole study: Three men and two women, aged 18 to 49 years, made up the cohort. Blood TCR repertoires of five healthy adults were deeply sequenced to estimate repertoire size and the extent of clonotype sharing between individuals. Libraries were prepared and TCR repertoires were sequenced by different laboratories using diverse techniques, in order to increase sequencing depth and limit assay-specific biases. Leukapheresis yielded between about 0.8 and 9.5 billion PBMCs per donor. For each donor, CD4 naive and CD4 memory were each given three plates, CD8 naive was given two plates, and CD8 memory was given one plate.

The paper's findings and limits, for the study overall: Around 5.4% of naive CD4, 3% to 4% of naive CD8, approximately 2.2% of memory CD4, and 0.35% to 0.4% of memory CD8 clonotypes were shared across a few donors. Larger estimated clonotype richness was generally found for naive subsets than for memory subsets. Pairwise subsampling led to the expectation that sequencing depth would affect the degree of clonotype sharing among donors. The genetic and exposure-history diversity represented was limited by the small number of donors. Only blood was sampled, and tissue TCR repertoires likely differ from those in blood. Even with the large sequencing depth, rarefaction of the sorted-subset datasets indicated that sequencing was incomplete. Higher generation probabilities were observed for clonotypes shared by all four sorted-subset donors than for non-shared clonotypes.

CD8 naive samples were obtained by positive selection for CCR7 among CD45RO-negative cells, yielding a CD45RA+CCR7+ population from which TemRA cells were excluded. Healthy HIV-negative adults with no recently reported acute infections or vaccinations were included as donors. Every donor was a Caucasian adult living in Nashville, Tennessee, USA. After blood collection by leukapheresis, PBMCs were isolated using Ficoll-Histopaque density gradient centrifugation and then cryopreserved in the vapor phase of liquid nitrogen. Analytical flow cytometry was used to check the purity and quantity of every magnetically sorted T cell population. From each sorted fraction, genomic DNA was isolated and quantified by UV absorbance on a Nanodrop 2000c.

The sequence links TRBV7-8 to TRBJ2-7; perhaps TRBD1 is the D gene, with 6 bases matching. The sample comprised naive CD8+ T cells sorted from blood. In light of the paper, this sample's cell subset or site label describes: CD45RA+CCR7+. This TCR was sampled from a man aged 30 to 39 in good health. The DNA sequence follows: TGTGCCAGCAGCCCCATCTTTTCGCTTGCAGGGGACAACGAGCAGTACTTC. Its translation reads: CASSPIFSLAGDNEQYF. The CDR3 plus the reference TRBV7-8 and TRBJ2-7 genes for the other parts give the full variable domain: GAGVSQSPRYKVAKRGQDVALRCDPISGHVSLFWYQQALGQGPEFLTYFQNEAQLDKSGLPSDRFFAERPEGSVSTLKIQRTQQEDSAVYLCASSPIFSLAGDNEQYFGPGTRLTVT.